This entry is about one T cell receptor (beta chain). The data are from a study of PD-1 blockade in classical Hodgkin lymphoma. Each patient experienced a relapse that followed autologous stem cell transplantation, and brentuximab vedotin exposure varied. Out of thawed PBMCs, magnetic negative selection purified CD4+ T cells. Germline V CDR1 and CDR2: SGHTS, YDEGEE. This CDR3 is 15 amino acids long. Trimming cost V 1 base and J 8 bases; bases outside gene matches: 6. Using immunoSEQ multiplex PCR, the repertoire was profiled, and TCRdb retains in-frame clones only, with some absent. The table shows 10,000 to 15,000 clones, with approximately 87% occurring only once.

This chain joins TRBV5-8 and TRBJ2-1; TRBD2 agrees at 10 bases. This receptor was obtained from a human donor with classical Hodgkin lymphoma. Sequenced material: CD4+ T cells from blood, taken at baseline. The CDR3 reads CASSLQPSGSDEQFF. CDR3 DNA sequence: TGTGCCAGCAGCTTGCAGCCTAGCGGGAGCGATGAGCAGTTCTTC.